This entry describes one TCR beta chain. The data derive from a study of human T cells and chemical hapten exposure. This CDR3 comprises 13 residues. V lost 1 base, J lost 7 bases, and 10 bases lay in between. The time point: patch test 1, 2 weeks after DPC sensitization. Treatment defined: therapeutic diphenylcyclopropenone sensitization with weekly scalp DPC. TCRdb reanalysed the RACE reads using MiXCR and keeps one entry per CDR3 protein. The data show tens of thousands of distinct CDR3 sequences, with about 32% seen just once and 7.5% to 10% held by the top ten. V is TRBV12-3 or TRBV12-4 and J is TRBJ1-2; D gene uncertain. This TCR was recovered from a man aged 35-49 years with alopecia areata. Some clones in this sample may be carry-over from other donors' samples. Sample: whole blood, taken in connection with sensitization to the hapten diphenylcyclopropenone (DPC). CDR3 sequence (DNA): TGTGCCAGCAGTTTAGGGAGAGGACTTGGCTACACCTTC. It codes for CASSLGRGLGYTF.